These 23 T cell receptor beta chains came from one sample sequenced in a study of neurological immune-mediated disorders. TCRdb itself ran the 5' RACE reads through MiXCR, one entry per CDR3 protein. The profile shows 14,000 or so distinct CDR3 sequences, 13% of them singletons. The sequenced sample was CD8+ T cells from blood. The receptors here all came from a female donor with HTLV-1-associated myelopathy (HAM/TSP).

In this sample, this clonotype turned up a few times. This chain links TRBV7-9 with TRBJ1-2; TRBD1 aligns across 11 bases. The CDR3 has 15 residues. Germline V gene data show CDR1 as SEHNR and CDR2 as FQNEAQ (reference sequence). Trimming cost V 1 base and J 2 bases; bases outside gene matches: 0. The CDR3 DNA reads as TGTGCCAGCAGCTTAGGGGACAGGGGGAACTATGGCTACACCTTC. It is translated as CASSLGDRGNYGYTF.

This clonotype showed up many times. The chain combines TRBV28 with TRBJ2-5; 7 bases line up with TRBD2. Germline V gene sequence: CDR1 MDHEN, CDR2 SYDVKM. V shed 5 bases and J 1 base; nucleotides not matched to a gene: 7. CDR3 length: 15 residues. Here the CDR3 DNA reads TGTGCCAGCAGTCCCGTCCAGCGGGGCCAAGAGACCCAGTACTTC. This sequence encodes CASSPVQRGQETQYF.

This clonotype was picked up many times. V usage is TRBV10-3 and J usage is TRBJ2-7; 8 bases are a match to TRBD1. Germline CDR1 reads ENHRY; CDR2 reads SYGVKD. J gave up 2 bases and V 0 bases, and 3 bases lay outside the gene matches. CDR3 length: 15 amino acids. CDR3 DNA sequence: TGTGCCATCAGTGAGTCCGGACAGGGTACCTACGAGCAGTACTTC. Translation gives CAISESGQGTYEQYF.

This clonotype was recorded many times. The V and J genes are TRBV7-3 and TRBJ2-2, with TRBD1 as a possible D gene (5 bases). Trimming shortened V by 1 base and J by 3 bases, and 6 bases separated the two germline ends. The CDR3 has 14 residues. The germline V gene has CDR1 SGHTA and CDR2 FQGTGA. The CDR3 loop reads CASSLIRDTGELFF. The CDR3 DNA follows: TGTGCCAGCAGCTTAATCAGGGACACCGGGGAGCTGTTTTTT.

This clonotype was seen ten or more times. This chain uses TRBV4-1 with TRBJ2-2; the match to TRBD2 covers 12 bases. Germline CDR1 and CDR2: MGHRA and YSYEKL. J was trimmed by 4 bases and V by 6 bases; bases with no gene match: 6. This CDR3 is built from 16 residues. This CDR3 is CASSGLAGRVTGELFF. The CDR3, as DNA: TGCGCCAGCAGTGGACTAGCGGGACGGGTCACCGGGGAGCTGTTTTTT.

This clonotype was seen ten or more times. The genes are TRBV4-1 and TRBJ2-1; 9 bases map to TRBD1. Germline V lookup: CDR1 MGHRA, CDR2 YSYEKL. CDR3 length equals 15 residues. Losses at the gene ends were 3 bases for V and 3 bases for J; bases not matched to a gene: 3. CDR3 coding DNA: TGCGCCAGCAGCCACTCGGGACAGGGCTACAATGAGCAGTTCTTC. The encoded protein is CASSHSGQGYNEQFF.

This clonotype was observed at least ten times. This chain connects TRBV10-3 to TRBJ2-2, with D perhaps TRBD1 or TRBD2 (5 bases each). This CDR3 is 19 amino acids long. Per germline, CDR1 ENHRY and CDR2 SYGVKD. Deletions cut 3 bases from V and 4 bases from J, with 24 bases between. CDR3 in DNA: TGTGCCATCAGTGATACCTTAGGCTTGGGACCAACGCCCACCGGGGAGCTGTTTTTT. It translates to CAISDTLGLGPTPTGELFF.

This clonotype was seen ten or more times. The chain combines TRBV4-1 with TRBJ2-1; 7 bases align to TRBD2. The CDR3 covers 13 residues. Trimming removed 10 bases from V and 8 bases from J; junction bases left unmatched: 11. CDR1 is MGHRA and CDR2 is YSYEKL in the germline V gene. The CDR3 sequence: CATSGLVRDEQFF. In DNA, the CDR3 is TGCGCCACCTCTGGACTAGTTCGCGATGAGCAGTTCTTC.

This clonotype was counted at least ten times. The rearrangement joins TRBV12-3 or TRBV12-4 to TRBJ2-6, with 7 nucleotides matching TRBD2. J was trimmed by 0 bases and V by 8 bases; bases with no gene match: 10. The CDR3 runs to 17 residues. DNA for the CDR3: TGTGCCAGCCTACCCTTCGGGGGGAGCTCTGGGGCCAACGTCCTGACTTTC. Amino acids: CASLPFGGSSGANVLTF.

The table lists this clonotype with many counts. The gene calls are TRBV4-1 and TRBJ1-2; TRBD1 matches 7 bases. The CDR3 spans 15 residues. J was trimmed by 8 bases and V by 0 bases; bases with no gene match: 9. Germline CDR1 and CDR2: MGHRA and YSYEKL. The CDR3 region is CASSQDFRQGGGYTF. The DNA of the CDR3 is TGCGCCAGCAGCCAAGATTTCCGACAGGGCGGGGGCTACACCTTC.

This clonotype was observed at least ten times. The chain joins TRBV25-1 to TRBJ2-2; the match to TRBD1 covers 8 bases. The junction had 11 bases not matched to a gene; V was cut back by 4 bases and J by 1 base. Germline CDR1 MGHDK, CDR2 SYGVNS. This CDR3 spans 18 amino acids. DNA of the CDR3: TGTGCCAGCAGTGGAATTAGGTCGGGGACAGGGAACACCGGGGAGCTGTTTTTT. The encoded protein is CASSGIRSGTGNTGELFF.

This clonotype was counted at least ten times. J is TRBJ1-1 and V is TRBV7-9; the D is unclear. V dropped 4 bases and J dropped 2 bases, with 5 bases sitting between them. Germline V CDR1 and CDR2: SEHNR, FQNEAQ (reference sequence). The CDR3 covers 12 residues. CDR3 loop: CASSWGNTEAFF. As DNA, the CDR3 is TGTGCCAGCAGCTGGGGAAACACTGAAGCTTTCTTT.

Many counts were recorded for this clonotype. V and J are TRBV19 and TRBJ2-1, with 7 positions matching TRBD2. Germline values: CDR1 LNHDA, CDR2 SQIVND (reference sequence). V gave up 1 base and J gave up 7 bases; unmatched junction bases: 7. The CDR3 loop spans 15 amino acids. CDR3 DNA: TGTGCCAGTAGTATAGTAGCGGGCAGAGGAAATGAGCAGTTCTTC. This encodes CASSIVAGRGNEQFF. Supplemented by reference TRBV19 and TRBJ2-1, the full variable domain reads DGGITQSPKYLFRKEGQNVTLSCEQNLNHDAMYWYRQDPGQGLRLIYYSQIVNDFQKGDIAEGYSVSREKKESFPLTVTSAQKNPTAFYLCASSIVAGRGNEQFFGPGTRLTVL.

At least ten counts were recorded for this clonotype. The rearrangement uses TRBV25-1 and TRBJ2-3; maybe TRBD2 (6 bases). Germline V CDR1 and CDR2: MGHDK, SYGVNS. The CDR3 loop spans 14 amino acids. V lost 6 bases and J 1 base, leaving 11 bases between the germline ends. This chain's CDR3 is CASSGGTGTDTQYF. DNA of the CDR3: TGTGCCAGCAGCGGCGGGACGGGCACAGATACGCAGTATTTT.

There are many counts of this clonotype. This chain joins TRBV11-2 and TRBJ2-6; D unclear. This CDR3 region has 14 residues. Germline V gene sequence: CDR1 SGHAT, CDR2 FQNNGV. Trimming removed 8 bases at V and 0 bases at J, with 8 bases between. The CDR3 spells CASSLGSGANVLTF. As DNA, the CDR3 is TGTGCCAGCTCCCTGGGCTCTGGGGCCAACGTCCTGACTTTC. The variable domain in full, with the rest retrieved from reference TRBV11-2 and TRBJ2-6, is EAGVAQSPRYKIIEKRQSVAFWCNPISGHATLYWYQQILGQGPKLLIQFQNNGVVDDSQLPKDRFSAERLKGVDSTLKIQPAKLEDSAVYLCASSLGSGANVLTFGAGSRLTVL.

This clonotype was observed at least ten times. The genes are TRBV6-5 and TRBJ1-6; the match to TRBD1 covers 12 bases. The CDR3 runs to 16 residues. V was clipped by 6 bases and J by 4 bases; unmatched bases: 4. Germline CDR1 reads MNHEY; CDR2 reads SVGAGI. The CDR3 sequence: CASSGTGGLYNSPLHF. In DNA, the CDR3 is TGTGCCAGCAGCGGGACAGGGGGCTTGTATAATTCACCCCTCCACTTT.

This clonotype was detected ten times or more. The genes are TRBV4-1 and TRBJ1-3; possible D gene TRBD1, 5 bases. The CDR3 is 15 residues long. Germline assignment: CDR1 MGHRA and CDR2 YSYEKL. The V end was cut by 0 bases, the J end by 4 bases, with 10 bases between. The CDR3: CASSQDPGRGNTIYF. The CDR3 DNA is TGCGCCAGCAGCCAAGACCCAGGGAGAGGAAACACCATATATTTT.

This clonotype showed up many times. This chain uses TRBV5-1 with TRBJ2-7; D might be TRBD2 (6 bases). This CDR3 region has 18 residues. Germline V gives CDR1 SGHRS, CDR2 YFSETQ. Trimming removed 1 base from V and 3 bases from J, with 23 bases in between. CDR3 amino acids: CASSLTLSGTEIYYEQYF. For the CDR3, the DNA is TGCGCCAGCAGCTTGACCCTTTCAGGGACTGAAATTTACTACGAGCAGTACTTC.

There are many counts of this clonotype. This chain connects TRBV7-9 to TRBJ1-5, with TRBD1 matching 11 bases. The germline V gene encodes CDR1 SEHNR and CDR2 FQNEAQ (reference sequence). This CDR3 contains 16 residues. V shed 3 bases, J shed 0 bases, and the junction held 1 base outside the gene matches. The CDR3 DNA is TGTGCCAGCAGCTTTGGGACAGGGGGTAGCAATCAGCCCCAGCATTTT. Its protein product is CASSFGTGGSNQPQHF. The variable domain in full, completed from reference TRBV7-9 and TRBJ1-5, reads DTGVSQNPRHKITKRGQNVTFRCDPISEHNRLYWYRQTLGQGPEFLTYFQNEAQLEKSRLLSDRFSAERPKGSFSTLEIQRTEQGDSAMYLCASSFGTGGSNQPQHFGDGTRLSIL.

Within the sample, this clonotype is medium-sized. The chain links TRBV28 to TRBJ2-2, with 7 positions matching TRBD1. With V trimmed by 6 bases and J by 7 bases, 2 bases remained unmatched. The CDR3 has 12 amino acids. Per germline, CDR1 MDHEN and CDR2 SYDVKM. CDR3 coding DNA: TGTGCCAGCAGACAGGGGCACGGGGAGCTGTTTTTT. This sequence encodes CASRQGHGELFF.

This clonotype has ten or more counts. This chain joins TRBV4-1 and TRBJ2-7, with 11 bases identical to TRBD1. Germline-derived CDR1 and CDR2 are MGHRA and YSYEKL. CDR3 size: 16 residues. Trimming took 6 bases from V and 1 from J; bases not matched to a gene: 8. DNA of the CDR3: TGCGCCAGCAGTCGTACAGGGACAGGGGGGTCCTACGAGCAGTACTTC. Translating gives CASSRTGTGGSYEQYF.

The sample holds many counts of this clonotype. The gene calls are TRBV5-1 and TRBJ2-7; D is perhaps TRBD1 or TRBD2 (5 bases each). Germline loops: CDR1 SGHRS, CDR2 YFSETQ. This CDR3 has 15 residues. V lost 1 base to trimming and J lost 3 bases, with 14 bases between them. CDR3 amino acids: CASSLLSGTGYEQYF. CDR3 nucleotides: TGCGCCAGCAGCTTGTTATCTGGGACGGGCTACGAGCAGTACTTC.

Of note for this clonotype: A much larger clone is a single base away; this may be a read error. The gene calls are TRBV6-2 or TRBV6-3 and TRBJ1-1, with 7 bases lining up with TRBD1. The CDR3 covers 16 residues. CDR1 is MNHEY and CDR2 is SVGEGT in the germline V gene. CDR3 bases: TGTGACAGCAGCCTTACGGGGGACAGAAGAAACACTGAAGCTTTCTTT. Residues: CDSSLTGDRRNTEAFF.